The sequence of this TCR beta chain was determined in a study of shared clonotypes between healthy human individuals. Across the study: The cohort had a couple of women and three men, ages 18 to 49.

Here immunoSEQ multiplex PCR was the method, and the copy in TCRdb shows in-frame clones only, minus some. The table includes some 1 million clones, approximately 68% detected once. The germline V and J ends were trimmed by 0 bases and 7 bases, with 5 bases remaining between them. Germline assignment: CDR1 SGHNT and CDR2 YYREEE (reference sequence). This CDR3 is built from 13 residues. The gene calls are TRBV5-4 and TRBJ1-6, with D hard to call. The sample comprised memory CD4+ T cells sorted from blood. Subset: CD45RA-negative fraction. The sequence derives from a man aged 18 to 29 in good health. DNA of the CDR3: TGTGCCAGCAGCTTGGAGAGAAATTCACCCCTCCACTTT. This codes for CASSLERNSPLHF.